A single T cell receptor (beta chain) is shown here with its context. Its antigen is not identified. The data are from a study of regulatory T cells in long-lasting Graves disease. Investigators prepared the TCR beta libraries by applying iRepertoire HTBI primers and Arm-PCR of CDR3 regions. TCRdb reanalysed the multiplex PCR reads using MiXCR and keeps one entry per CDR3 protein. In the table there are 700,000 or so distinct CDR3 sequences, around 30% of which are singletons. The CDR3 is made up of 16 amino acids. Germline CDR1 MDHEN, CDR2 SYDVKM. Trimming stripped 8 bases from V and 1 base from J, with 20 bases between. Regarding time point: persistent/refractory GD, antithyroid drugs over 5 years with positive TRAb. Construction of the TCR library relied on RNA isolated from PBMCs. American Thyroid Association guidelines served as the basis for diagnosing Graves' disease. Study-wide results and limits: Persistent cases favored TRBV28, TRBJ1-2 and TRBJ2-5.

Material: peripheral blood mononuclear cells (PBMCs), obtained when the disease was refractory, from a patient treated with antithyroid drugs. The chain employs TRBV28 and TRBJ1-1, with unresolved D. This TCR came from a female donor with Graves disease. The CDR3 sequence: CASSTPDSRQNTEAFF. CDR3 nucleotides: TGTGCCAGCTCCACCCCAGATTCCAGGCAGAACACTGAAGCTTTCTTT.